This T cell receptor (beta chain) is drawn from a study of blood T cell repertoires in COVID-19. Germline CDR1 SGHVS, CDR2 FQNEAQ. J was trimmed by 10 bases and V by 6 bases; bases with no gene match: 12. The CDR3 extends over 15 amino acids. Using immunoSEQ multiplex PCR, the repertoire was profiled, and TCRdb retains in-frame clones only, with some absent. The table includes tens of thousands of clones, around 85% detected once. The sequenced material came from peripheral blood. The J gene is TRBJ2-1, the V gene TRBV7-8; 10 bases match TRBD2. The receptor's source is a man at least 80 years old with active or convalescent COVID-19. CDR3 loop: CASRPGLAVPPEQFF. The CDR3 nucleotides are TGTGCCAGCAGGCCAGGACTAGCGGTGCCCCCGGAGCAGTTCTTC.